This T cell receptor beta chain derives from a study of blood T cell repertoires in COVID-19. Across the whole study: Collection of acute and convalescent COVID-19 samples took place in the United States, Italy and Spain. In each case, the material was cDNA or gDNA derived from T cells, B-cell-depleted T cells, or PBMCs.

Methods used by the authors: Estimation of nucleated cell counts was performed using reference gene primer amplification. The assay was immunoSEQ multiplex PCR, and TCRdb's table has in-frame clones only and misses some. The V and J calls and the clone size are those of that table, but D and trimming were determined from the DNA. Seen here are over 60,000 clones, about 88% observed once, and the top ten hold roughly 9%. V was cut by 4 bases and J by 3 bases, with 10 bases left in between. Germline assignment: CDR1 LNHNV and CDR2 YYDKDF (reference sequence). This CDR3 is 14 amino acids long. This sequence was found in a man of 80 years or more with acute or convalescent COVID-19. The sequenced sample consisted of peripheral blood. The J gene is TRBJ1-3, the V gene TRBV15; D is unresolved. The CDR3 is CATSKTLGGNTIYF. In DNA, the CDR3 is TGTGCCACCAGCAAGACGCTAGGTGGAAACACCATATATTTT.